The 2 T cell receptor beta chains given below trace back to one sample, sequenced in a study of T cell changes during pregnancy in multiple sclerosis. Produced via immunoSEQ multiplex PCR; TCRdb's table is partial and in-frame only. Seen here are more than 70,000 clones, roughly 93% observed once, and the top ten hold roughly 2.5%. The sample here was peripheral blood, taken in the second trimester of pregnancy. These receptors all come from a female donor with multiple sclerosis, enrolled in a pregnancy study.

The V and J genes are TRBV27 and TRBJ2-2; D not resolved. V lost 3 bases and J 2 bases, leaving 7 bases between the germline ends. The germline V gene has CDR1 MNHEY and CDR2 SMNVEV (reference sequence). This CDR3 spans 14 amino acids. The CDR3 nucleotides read TGTGCCAGCAGTTTTACTGTAAACACCGGGGAGCTGTTTTTT. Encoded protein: CASSFTVNTGELFF.

This CDR3 is CASSLVISSYNEQFF. The CDR3 DNA is TGTGCCAGCAGCTTAGTCATTAGCTCCTACAATGAGCAGTTCTTC. This chain joins TRBV11-2 and TRBJ2-1; unclear D gene. Germline lookup yields CDR1 SGHAT and CDR2 FQNNGV. The CDR3 runs to 15 residues. The germline V and J ends were trimmed by 1 base and 0 bases, with 7 bases remaining between them.